The TCR beta chain under discussion was sequenced for a study of blood T cell repertoires in COVID-19. Libraries were prepared by immunoSEQ multiplex PCR; TCRdb keeps only in-frame clonotypes and omits some of them. The sample shows 200,000 or so clones, roughly 88% of them seen only once. Categorization into cohorts depended on clinical history that participants reported. The CDR3 has 13 residues. Between the trimmed V and J ends, which lost 4 bases and 8 bases, there was a span of 12 bases. In germline, CDR1 is MGHRA, CDR2 YSYEKL. The sequenced sample consisted of PBMCs or T cells enriched from blood (not recorded which). The receptor was derived from a middle-aged woman with acute COVID-19. The chain joins TRBV4-1 to TRBJ2-1; D possibly corresponds to TRBD1 (6 bases). The CDR3 DNA reads as TGCGCCAGCAGCCCGACGCAGGGGCATGAGCAGTTCTTC. Its protein product is CASSPTQGHEQFF.